This TCR beta chain was captured by sequencing in a study of sequential checkpoint blockade in melanoma. Study-wide context: Patients were randomized 1:1 to nivolumab-then-ipilimumab or ipilimumab-then-nivolumab first-line. TCRbeta immunosequencing was performed on DNA from 85 to 100 pretreatment melanoma tumor samples. Study findings and constraints: Pretreatment TIL clonality tracked with response in the nivolumab-first arm.

In its sample, this clone was seen a few times. Its antigen remains unknown. Clones were sequenced by immunoSEQ multiplex PCR, and TCRdb holds only the in-frame ones, with some missing. Among approximately 4,000 clones listed, less than 30% were seen once. Trimming cost V 2 bases and J 4 bases; bases outside gene matches: 4. Germline V gives CDR1 SGHNT, CDR2 YENEEA. The CDR3 is 15 amino acids. As for treatment: randomized to nivolumab then ipilimumab (arm A) or the reverse (arm B). The source material was tumor tissue (inferred from file names), sampled from a patient given nivolumab and ipilimumab in sequence. This receptor was taken from a human donor with melanoma. The chain has TRBV11-3 and TRBJ2-1, with 8 bases identical to TRBD1. Here the CDR3 DNA reads TGTGCCAGCAGCTTACCCGGACAGGGTTACAATGAGCAGTTCTTC. Protein sequence: CASSLPGQGYNEQFF.